A selection of T cell receptor beta chains follows, all from one sample in a study of cytomegalovirus exposure and HLA in healthy donors. Method: immunoSEQ multiplex PCR; TCRdb's copy keeps in-frame clones and lacks some. The data show 150,000 to 200,000 clones, with 70% to 80% seen just once and roughly 0.76% held by the top ten. Material for sequencing was PBMCs. These receptors all come from a female donor in good health and CMV-seronegative. Both conserved end residues are part of each CDR3. A D gene is named only where the DNA matches it firmly. Expanded clones are given a class, and other clones once, few, many or no size at all.

cdr3_nt,cdr3_aa,d_call,clone_size,j_call,v_call
TGTGCCAGCAGCCCTCCGTCGGGTCAAGAGACCCAGTACTTC,CASSPPSGQETQYF,NA,NA,TRBJ2-5,TRBV7-9
TGCGCCAGCAGCTTCACCGACAGCGTCTCCTACGAGCAGTACTTC,CASSFTDSVSYEQYF,NA,NA,TRBJ2-7,TRBV5-1
TGTGCCAGCAGTGTTTGGGGGAGGCTCTCTGGCTACACCTTC,CASSVWGRLSGYTF,NA,NA,TRBJ1-2,TRBV6-6
TGTGCCAGCAGCTTAGTAGCGTCGGGCGTATCGGGGAGGCGGTACAATGAGCAGTTCTTC,CASSLVASGVSGRRYNEQFF,NA,once,TRBJ2-1,TRBV7-6
TGTGCCAGCAGATCCGGGACTAGCGGGAGAAATGAGCAGTTCTTC,CASRSGTSGRNEQFF,TRBD2,NA,TRBJ2-1,TRBV28
TGTGCCAGCTCTCCGCTCAACGTACAGGGTTCAGGCTACACCTTC,CASSPLNVQGSGYTF,NA,NA,TRBJ1-2,TRBV18
TGTGCCAGCAGCTCCCACCGGGGGACAGGGAAAGTTTCTAACTATGGCTACACCTTC,CASSSHRGTGKVSNYGYTF,TRBD1,NA,TRBJ1-2,TRBV11-2
TGTGCCAGCAGTTTATTGGGAGATGAGCAGTTCTTC,CASSLLGDEQFF,NA,NA,TRBJ2-1,TRBV27
TGCGCCAGCAATAGGCGGCCAGAAGAGACCCAGTACTTC,CASNRRPEETQYF,NA,NA,TRBJ2-5,TRBV10-2
TGCGCCAGCAGCCAAGATAAGACAGGAATCTCTGGAAACACCATATATTTT,CASSQDKTGISGNTIYF,NA,NA,TRBJ1-3,TRBV4-3
TGTGCCAGCAGTTACAGGGGGCGTAGCGACGAGCAGTACTTC,CASSYRGRSDEQYF,TRBD1,few,TRBJ2-7,TRBV27
TGTGCCAGTACGGGAGGGGCGAACTCCTACGAGCAGTACTTC,CASTGGANSYEQYF,TRBD2,NA,TRBJ2-7,TRBV19
TGTGCCAGCAGTCCCGCGGCGGGAGGGCCGGGGCCTTACAATGAGCAGTTCTTC,CASSPAAGGPGPYNEQFF,TRBD2,NA,TRBJ2-1,TRBV28
TGTGCCAGTAGTAATCCCGGCCAGACAGGGGGCTATGGCTACACCTTC,CASSNPGQTGGYGYTF,TRBD1,NA,TRBJ1-2,TRBV19
TGCGCCAGCAGCCAAGCCCTTCTGGGGAGCCGGGACACAGCTACGCAGTATTTT,CASSQALLGSRDTATQYF,NA,NA,TRBJ2-3,TRBV23-1
TGTTCCAGCAGCCCCACCAGCGGGCCCGACAAACTGTTTTTT,CSSSPTSGPDKLFF,NA,NA,TRBJ1-4,TRBV7-9
TGTGCCAGCGAGGGCGGGGCTCCCAAAAACATTCAGTACTTC,CASEGGAPKNIQYF,NA,few,TRBJ2-4,TRBV11-2
TGCGCCAGCAGCCAAGAGAGGAGACAGGGTAATGGCTACACCTTC,CASSQERRQGNGYTF,TRBD1,few,TRBJ1-2,TRBV4-1
TGTGCCAGCAGCTTGAGAGGGACAACAGATACGCAGTATTTT,CASSLRGTTDTQYF,NA,NA,TRBJ2-3,TRBV7-2
TGCGCCAGCAGCCAACCCCGGGGTCTATCGGGCTCCGGGGAGCTGTTTTTT,CASSQPRGLSGSGELFF,NA,NA,TRBJ2-2,TRBV4-1
TGTGCCAGCAGCCCACGATTCGGGGTCACCATATATTTT,CASSPRFGVTIYF,NA,NA,TRBJ1-3,TRBV7-2
TGCGCCAGCAGCCGGGGAATCGGGGGGGCCACGTACAATGAGCAGTTCTTC,CASSRGIGGATYNEQFF,TRBD2,NA,TRBJ2-1,TRBV4-3
TGTGCCAGCAGTTTCCCCAGGGTAACCTACAATGAGCAGTTCTTC,CASSFPRVTYNEQFF,NA,once,TRBJ2-1,TRBV28
TGCGCCAGCAGCCCCGGGACAGGGGTACCCTACGAGCAGTACTTC,CASSPGTGVPYEQYF,TRBD1,NA,TRBJ2-7,TRBV5-1
TGTGCCAGCAGTTTAGGGACAGGGGGCTTTGGCGAGCAGTACTTC,CASSLGTGGFGEQYF,TRBD1,NA,TRBJ2-7,TRBV27
TGTGCCACCAGCTATAGTCCCAGGGGCGCAGACGCTTTCTTT,CATSYSPRGADAFF,NA,NA,TRBJ1-1,TRBV15
TGTGCCAGCGGGCACCCCACAGATACGCAGTATTTT,CASGHPTDTQYF,NA,NA,TRBJ2-3,TRBV11-3
TGTGCCAGCACATCCGGAGATACGCAGTATTTT,CASTSGDTQYF,NA,NA,TRBJ2-3,TRBV25-1
TGTGCCAGCAGCCTGGCTCGGGCAGGGGGAAGGGAGACCCAGTACTTC,CASSLARAGGRETQYF,TRBD1,NA,TRBJ2-5,TRBV7-8
TGTGCCAGCAGTAACAGGGGGCGCGGGTTTTTCACTGAAGCTTTCTTT,CASSNRGRGFFTEAFF,TRBD1,NA,TRBJ1-1,TRBV5-8
TGTGCCAGCAGCGCCCGGCTAGCGGCGTACCAAGAGACCCAGTACTTC,CASSARLAAYQETQYF,TRBD2,NA,TRBJ2-5,TRBV7-9
TGTGCCAGCAGTCCCGGGACAGAGCGTCGCCAGCCCCAGCATTTT,CASSPGTERRQPQHF,TRBD1,NA,TRBJ1-5,TRBV27
TGCGCCAGCAGCCAAGATCAAATCGGGACAGAGGCCGGGGAGCTGTTTTTT,CASSQDQIGTEAGELFF,TRBD1,NA,TRBJ2-2,TRBV4-3
TGTGCCAGCAGTCCCGGCGGGAGGGCAGATACGCAGTATTTT,CASSPGGRADTQYF,TRBD2,NA,TRBJ2-3,TRBV28
TGTGCCAGCAGCTCCCCGACTGTTTCCGAGCAGTACTTC,CASSSPTVSEQYF,NA,NA,TRBJ2-7,TRBV7-2
TGCGCCAGCAGCTTGGACACAGGGGCCCAAGAAAAACTGTTTTTT,CASSLDTGAQEKLFF,TRBD1,few,TRBJ1-4,TRBV5-1
TGTGCCAGCATCACAGGGAGTTCCCCCTACGAGCAGTACTTC,CASITGSSPYEQYF,NA,NA,TRBJ2-7,TRBV6-1
TGTGCCAGCAGTGGGCAGTCCTACGAGCAGTACTTC,CASSGQSYEQYF,NA,few,TRBJ2-7,TRBV28
TGTGCCAGCAGGCGGGACAGGGGATCGGGGGAAAAACTGTTTTTT,CASRRDRGSGEKLFF,TRBD1,NA,TRBJ1-4,TRBV27
TGTGCCAGCAGCTTAGATGACCTAGCCAAAAACAGTCAGTACTTC,CASSLDDLAKNSQYF,NA,NA,TRBJ2-4,TRBV7-9
TGTGCCAGCACCACGACAGGGAGAAACACCATATATTTT,CASTTTGRNTIYF,TRBD1,NA,TRBJ1-3,TRBV4-2
TGTGCCAGCAGTGACGAGGGACAGGGCACAGATACGCAGTATTTT,CASSDEGQGTDTQYF,TRBD1,NA,TRBJ2-3,TRBV2
TGTGCCAGCAGCCGGAGCGGGGGGGCCGTAAATGAGCAGTTCTTC,CASSRSGGAVNEQFF,TRBD2,few,TRBJ2-1,TRBV7-8
TGCGCCAGCAGCCAGGGGGCCCTCCACTCCTACAATGAGCAGTTCTTC,CASSQGALHSYNEQFF,NA,few,TRBJ2-1,TRBV4-3
TGTGCCAGCAGCTTAAACGTTCGTAGATCGCGAGGCAATGAGCAGTTCTTC,CASSLNVRRSRGNEQFF,NA,NA,TRBJ2-1,TRBV7-6
TGTGCCAGCAGCCAAACGGGGGCCGGGGAGCTGTTTTTT,CASSQTGAGELFF,NA,NA,TRBJ2-2,TRBV4-2
TGTGCCAGCAGCCGAGCGGGAGCAAGGGAGACCCAGTACTTC,CASSRAGARETQYF,TRBD2,NA,TRBJ2-5,TRBV7-3
TGTGCCAGCACCCCAAGGCCGGGCAGGGCTCTTGCCAAAAACATTCAGTACTTC,CASTPRPGRALAKNIQYF,NA,few,TRBJ2-4,TRBV5-4
TGTGCCAGCAGTTACTCGGACTACACAGATACGCAGTATTTT,CASSYSDYTDTQYF,NA,NA,TRBJ2-3,TRBV6-6
TGTGCCAGCAGTAGGGACATTGATAGCAATCAGCCCCAGCATTTT,CASSRDIDSNQPQHF,NA,NA,TRBJ1-5,TRBV6-5
TGTGCTAGTGGGCGGGACAGCTACGAGCAGTACTTC,CASGRDSYEQYF,NA,NA,TRBJ2-7,TRBV12-5
TGTGCCACCAAGGACCGGGACAGGGGGGCACAGTACTTC,CATKDRDRGAQYF,TRBD1,NA,TRBJ2-7,TRBV15
TGTGCCAGCTCATCCGGGACAGGGGGCTACGAGCAGTACTTC,CASSSGTGGYEQYF,TRBD1,NA,TRBJ2-7,TRBV18